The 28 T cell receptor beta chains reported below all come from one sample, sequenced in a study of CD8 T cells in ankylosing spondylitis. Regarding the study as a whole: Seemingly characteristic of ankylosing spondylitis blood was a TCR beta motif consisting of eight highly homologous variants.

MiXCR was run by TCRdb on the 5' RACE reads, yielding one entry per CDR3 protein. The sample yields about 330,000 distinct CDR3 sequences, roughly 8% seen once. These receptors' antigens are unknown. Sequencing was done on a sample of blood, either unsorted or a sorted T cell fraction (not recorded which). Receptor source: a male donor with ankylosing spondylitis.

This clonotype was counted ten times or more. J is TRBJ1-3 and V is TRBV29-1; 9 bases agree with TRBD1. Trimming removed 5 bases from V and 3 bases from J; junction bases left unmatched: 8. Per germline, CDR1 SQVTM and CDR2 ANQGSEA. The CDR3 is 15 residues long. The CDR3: CSVLLTGGGGNTIYF. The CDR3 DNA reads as TGCAGCGTTCTACTGACAGGGGGAGGTGGAAACACCATATATTTT.

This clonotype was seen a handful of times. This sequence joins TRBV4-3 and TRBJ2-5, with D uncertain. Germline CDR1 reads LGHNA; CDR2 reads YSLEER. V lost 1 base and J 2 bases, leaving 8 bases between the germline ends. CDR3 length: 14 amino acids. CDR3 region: CASSQATIQETQYF. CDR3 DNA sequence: TGCGCCAGCAGCCAAGCCACTATACAAGAGACCCAGTACTTC.

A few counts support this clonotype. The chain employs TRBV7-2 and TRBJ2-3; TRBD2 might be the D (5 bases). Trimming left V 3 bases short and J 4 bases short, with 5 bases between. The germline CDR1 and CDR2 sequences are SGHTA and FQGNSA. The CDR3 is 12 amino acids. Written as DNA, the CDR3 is TGTGCCAGCAGCTTCGGGGCAGATACGCAGTATTTT. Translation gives CASSFGADTQYF. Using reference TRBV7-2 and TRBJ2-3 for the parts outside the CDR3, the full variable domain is GAGVSQSPSNKVTEKGKDVELRCDPISGHTALYWYRQSLGQGLEFLIYFQGNSAPDKSGLPSDRFSAERTGGSVSTLTIQRTQQEDSAVYLCASSFGADTQYFGPGTRLTVL.

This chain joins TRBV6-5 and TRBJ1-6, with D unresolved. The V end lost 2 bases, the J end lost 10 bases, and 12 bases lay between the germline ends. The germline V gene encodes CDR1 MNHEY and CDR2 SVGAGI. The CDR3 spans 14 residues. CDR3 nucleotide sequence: TGTGCCAGCAGTTACCGGGCAGTTTGGTCACCCCTCCACTTT. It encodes CASSYRAVWSPLHF.

The CDR3 region has the DNA TGTGCCAGCAGCCCCTGGGCGTCCCAGCCCCAGCATTTT. Protein: CASSPWASQPQHF. V is TRBV5-5 and J is TRBJ1-5, with unresolved D. V lost 4 bases and J lost 7, with 12 bases in between. The CDR3 covers 13 residues. Germline values: CDR1 SGHKS, CDR2 YYEKEE (reference sequence).

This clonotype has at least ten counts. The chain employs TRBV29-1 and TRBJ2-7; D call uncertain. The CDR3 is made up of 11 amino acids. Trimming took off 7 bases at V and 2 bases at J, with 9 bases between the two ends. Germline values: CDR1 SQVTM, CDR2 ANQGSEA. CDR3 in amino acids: CSGTFTYEQYF. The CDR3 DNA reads TGCAGCGGGACGTTTACCTACGAGCAGTACTTC.

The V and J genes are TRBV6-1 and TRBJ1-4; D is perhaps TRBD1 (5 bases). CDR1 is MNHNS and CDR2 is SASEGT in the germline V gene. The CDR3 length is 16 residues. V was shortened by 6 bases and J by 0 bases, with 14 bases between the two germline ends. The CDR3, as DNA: TGTGCCAGCAGGGGGGAGGCGGGAGCAACTAATGAAAAACTGTTTTTT. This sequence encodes CASRGEAGATNEKLFF.

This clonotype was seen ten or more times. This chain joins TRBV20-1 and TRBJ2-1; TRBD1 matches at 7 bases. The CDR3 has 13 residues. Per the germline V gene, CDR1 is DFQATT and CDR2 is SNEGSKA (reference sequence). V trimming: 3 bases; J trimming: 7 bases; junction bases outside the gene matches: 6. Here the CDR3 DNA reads TGCAGTGCTAGTGGACAGGTGAGAAATGAGCAGTTCTTC. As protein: CSASGQVRNEQFF.

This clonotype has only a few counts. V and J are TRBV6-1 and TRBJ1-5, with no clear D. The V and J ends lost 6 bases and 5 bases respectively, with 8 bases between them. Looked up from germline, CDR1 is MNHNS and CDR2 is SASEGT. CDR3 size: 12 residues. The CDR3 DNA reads TGTGCCAGCAGGATCGGGGATCAGCCCCAGCATTTT. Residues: CASRIGDQPQHF.

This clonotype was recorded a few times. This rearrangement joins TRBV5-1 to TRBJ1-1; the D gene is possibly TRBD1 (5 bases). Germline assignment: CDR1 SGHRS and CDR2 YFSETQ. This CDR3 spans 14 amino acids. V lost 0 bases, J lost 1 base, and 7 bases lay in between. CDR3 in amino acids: CASSLGGSNTEAFF. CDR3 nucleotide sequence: TGCGCCAGCAGCTTGGGGGGGTCGAACACTGAAGCTTTCTTT.

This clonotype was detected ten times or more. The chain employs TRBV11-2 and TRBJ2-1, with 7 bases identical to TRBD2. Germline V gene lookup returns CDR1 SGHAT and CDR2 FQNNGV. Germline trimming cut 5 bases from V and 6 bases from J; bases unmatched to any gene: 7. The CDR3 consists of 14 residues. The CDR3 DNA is TGTGCCAGCAGCGTTAATCGGGGGGTCAATGAGCAGTTCTTC. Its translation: CASSVNRGVNEQFF.

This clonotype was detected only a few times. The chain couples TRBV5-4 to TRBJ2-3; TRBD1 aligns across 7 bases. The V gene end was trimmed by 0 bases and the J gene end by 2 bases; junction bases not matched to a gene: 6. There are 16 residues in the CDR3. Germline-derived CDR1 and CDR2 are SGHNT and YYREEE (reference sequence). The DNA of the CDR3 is TGTGCCAGCAGCTTGGGTCGGGACAGCTTCACAGATACGCAGTATTTT. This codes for CASSLGRDSFTDTQYF.

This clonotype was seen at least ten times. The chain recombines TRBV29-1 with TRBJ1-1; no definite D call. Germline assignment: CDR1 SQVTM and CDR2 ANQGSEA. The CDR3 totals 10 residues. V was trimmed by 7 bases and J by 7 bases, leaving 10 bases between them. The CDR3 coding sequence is TGCAGCGCTTGGACGGGTGAAGCTTTCTTT. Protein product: CSAWTGEAFF.

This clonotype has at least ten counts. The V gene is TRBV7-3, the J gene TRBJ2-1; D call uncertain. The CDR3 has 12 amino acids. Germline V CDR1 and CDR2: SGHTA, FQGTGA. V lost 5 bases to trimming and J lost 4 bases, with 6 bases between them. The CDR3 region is CASSNSYNEQFF. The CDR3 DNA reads TGTGCCAGCAGCAACTCATACAATGAGCAGTTCTTC.

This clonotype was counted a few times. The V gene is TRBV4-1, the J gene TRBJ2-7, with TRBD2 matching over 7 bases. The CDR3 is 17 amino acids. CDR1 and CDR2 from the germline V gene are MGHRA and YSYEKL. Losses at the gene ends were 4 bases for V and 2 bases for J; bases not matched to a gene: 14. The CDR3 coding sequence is TGCGCCAGCAGCCGGTTGGTATCTGGGGGGGTGACCTACGAGCAGTACTTC. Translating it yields CASSRLVSGGVTYEQYF.

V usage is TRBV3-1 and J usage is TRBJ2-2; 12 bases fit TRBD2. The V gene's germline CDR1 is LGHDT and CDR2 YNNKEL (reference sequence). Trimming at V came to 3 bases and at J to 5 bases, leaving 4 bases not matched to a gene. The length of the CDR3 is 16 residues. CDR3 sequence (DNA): TGTGCCAGCAGCCAGACTAGCGGGAGAAGTACCGGGGAGCTGTTTTTT. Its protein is CASSQTSGRSTGELFF.

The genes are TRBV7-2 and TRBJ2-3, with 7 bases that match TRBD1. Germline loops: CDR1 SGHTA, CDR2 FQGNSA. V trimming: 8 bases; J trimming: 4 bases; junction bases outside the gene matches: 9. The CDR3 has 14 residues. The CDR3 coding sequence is TGTGCCAGCTCCGCGGTAGGGGGCGCAGATACGCAGTATTTT. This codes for CASSAVGGADTQYF.

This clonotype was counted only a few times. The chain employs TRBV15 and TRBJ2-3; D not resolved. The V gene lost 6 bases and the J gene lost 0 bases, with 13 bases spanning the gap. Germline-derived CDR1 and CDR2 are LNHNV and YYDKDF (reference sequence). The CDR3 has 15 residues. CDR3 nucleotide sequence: TGTGCCACCAGTTCGGGCCTGGCTAGCACAGATACGCAGTATTTT. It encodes CATSSGLASTDTQYF.

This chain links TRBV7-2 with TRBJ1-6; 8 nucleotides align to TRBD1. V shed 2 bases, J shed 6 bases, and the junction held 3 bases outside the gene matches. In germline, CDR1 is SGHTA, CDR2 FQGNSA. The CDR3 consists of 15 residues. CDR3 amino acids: CASSLQGASNSPLHF. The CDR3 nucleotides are TGTGCCAGCAGCTTACAGGGGGCGAGTAATTCACCCCTCCACTTT.

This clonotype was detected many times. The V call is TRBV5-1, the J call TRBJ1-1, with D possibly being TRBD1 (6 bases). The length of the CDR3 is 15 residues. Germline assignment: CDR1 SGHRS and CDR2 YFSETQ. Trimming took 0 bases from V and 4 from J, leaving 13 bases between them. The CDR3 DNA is TGCGCCAGCAGCTTGGACTTCGGGGGCCCCACTGAAGCTTTCTTT. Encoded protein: CASSLDFGGPTEAFF.

This chain's CDR3 is CASSQSPPYEQYF. The DNA for the CDR3 is TGCGCCAGCAGCCAATCCCCCCCCTACGAGCAGTACTTC. The chain employs TRBV4-1 and TRBJ2-7; D gene ambiguous. The germline V and J ends were trimmed by 2 bases and 2 bases, with 7 bases remaining between them. This CDR3 comprises 13 residues. CDR1 MGHRA and CDR2 YSYEKL come from the germline V gene.

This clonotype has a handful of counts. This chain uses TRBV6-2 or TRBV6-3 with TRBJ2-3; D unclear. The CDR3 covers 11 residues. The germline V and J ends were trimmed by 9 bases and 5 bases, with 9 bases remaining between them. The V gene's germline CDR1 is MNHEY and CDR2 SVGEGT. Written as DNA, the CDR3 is TGTGCCAGTTTCTTCGTAGATACGCAGTATTTT. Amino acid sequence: CASFFVDTQYF.

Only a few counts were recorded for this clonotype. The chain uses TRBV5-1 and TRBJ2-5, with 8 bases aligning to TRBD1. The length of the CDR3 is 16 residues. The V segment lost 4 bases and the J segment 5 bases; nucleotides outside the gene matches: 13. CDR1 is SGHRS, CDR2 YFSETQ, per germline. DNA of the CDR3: TGCGCCAGCAGCCGACTAGGACAGGGTGGAATGGAGACCCAGTACTTC. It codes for CASSRLGQGGMETQYF. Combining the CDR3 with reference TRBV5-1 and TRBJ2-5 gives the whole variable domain KAGVTQTPRYLIKTRGQQVTLSCSPISGHRSVSWYQQTPGQGLQFLFEYFSETQRNKGNFPGRFSGRQFSNSRSEMNVSTLELGDSALYLCASSRLGQGGMETQYFGPGTRLLVL.

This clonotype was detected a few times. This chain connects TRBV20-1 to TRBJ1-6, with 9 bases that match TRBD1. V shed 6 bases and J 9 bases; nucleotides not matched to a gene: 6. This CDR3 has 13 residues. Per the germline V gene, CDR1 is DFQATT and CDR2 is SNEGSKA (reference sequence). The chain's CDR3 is CSAADRGASPLHF. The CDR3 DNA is TGCAGTGCCGCGGACAGGGGTGCTTCACCCCTCCACTTT.

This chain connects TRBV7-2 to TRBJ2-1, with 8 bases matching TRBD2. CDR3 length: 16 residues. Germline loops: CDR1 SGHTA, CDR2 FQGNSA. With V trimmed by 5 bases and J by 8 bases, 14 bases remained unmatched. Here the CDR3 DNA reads TGTGCCAGCAGCAAGGGCGCGGGGGGAGTCGGGGATGAGCAGTTCTTC. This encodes CASSKGAGGVGDEQFF.

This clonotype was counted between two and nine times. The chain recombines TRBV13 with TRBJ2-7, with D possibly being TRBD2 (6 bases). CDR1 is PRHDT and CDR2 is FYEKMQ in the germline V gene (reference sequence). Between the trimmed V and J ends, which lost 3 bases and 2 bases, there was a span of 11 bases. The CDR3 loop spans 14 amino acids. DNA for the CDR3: TGTGCCAGCAGCTTCTTCGGGGGTCCCTACGAGCAGTACTTC. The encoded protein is CASSFFGGPYEQYF.

Here the CDR3 reads CATAPRPPSPGELFF. In nucleotides, the CDR3 is TGTGCCACCGCTCCGAGACCCCCCTCACCGGGGGAGCTGTTTTTT. V is TRBV24-1 and J is TRBJ2-2; D is ambiguous. Germline assignment: CDR1 KGHDR and CDR2 SFDVKD. Between the trimmed V and J ends, which lost 9 bases and 8 bases, there was a span of 21 bases. This CDR3 region has 15 residues.

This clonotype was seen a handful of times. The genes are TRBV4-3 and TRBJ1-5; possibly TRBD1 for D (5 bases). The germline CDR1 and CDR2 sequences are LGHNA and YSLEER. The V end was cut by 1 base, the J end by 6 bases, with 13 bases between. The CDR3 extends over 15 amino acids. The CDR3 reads CASSQVPRDGQPQHF. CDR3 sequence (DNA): TGCGCCAGCAGCCAAGTACCCAGGGATGGTCAGCCCCAGCATTTT.